The 16 T cell receptor beta chains listed next were all sequenced from one sample in a study of shared clonotypes between healthy human individuals. Sequencing was performed with immunoSEQ multiplex PCR; in TCRdb, only in-frame clones are kept and a portion is missing. The sample includes around 1,100,000 clones, approximately 77% of them seen just once. Sequenced input: memory CD4+ T cells from PBMCs. The sample's subset: CD45RA-negative fraction. These receptors all come from a man aged 18 to 29 in good health. Some clones in this sample may be carry-over from other donors' samples.

V is TRBV7-7 and J is TRBJ2-7; no definite D call. Germline CDR1 is SSHAT and CDR2 is FNYEAQ (reference sequence). The CDR3 totals 13 residues. The V end lost 0 bases, the J end lost 3 bases, and 6 bases lay between the germline ends. The DNA for the CDR3 is TGTGCCAGCAGCTTAGCGGCCGGCTACGAGCAGTACTTC. It encodes CASSLAAGYEQYF.

This chain links TRBV7-3 with TRBJ1-5; 9 bases map to TRBD1. Germline V lookup: CDR1 SGHTA, CDR2 FQGTGA. The CDR3 spans 14 residues. V shed 4 bases and J 6 bases; nucleotides not matched to a gene: 4. The CDR3 region has the DNA TGTGCCAGCAGCTCCACAGGGGGCGTTCAGCCCCAGCATTTT. Its translation is CASSSTGGVQPQHF.

The chain couples TRBV30 to TRBJ2-1; 7 nucleotides match TRBD1. Germline assignment: CDR1 GTSNPN and CDR2 SVGIG (reference sequence). Germline trimming cut 3 bases from V and 3 bases from J; bases unmatched to any gene: 14. This CDR3 is built from 17 residues. Written as DNA, the CDR3 is TGTGCCTGGAGCACAGACAGGGCCCTGATCTACTACAATGAGCAGTTCTTC. This codes for CAWSTDRALIYYNEQFF.

The chain couples TRBV9 to TRBJ1-3; possible D gene TRBD1, 5 bases. V was clipped by 1 base and J by 0 bases, with 11 bases between them. Germline CDR1 SGDLS, CDR2 YYNGEE. The CDR3 has 16 amino acids. The CDR3 protein is CASSVLAGGSGNTIYF. The CDR3 coding sequence is TGTGCCAGCAGCGTACTAGCGGGGGGCTCTGGAAACACCATATATTTT.

The rearrangement links TRBV5-1 to TRBJ2-7; unclear D gene. The CDR3 is made up of 12 amino acids. The germline CDR1 and CDR2 sequences are SGHRS and YFSETQ. Trimming took off 2 bases at V and 2 bases at J, with 5 bases between the two ends. CDR3 loop: CASSLPAYEQYF. The CDR3 DNA reads as TGCGCCAGCAGCTTACCGGCCTACGAGCAGTACTTC. Supplemented by reference TRBV5-1 and TRBJ2-7, the full variable domain reads KAGVTQTPRYLIKTRGQQVTLSCSPISGHRSVSWYQQTPGQGLQFLFEYFSETQRNKGNFPGRFSGRQFSNSRSEMNVSTLELGDSALYLCASSLPAYEQYFGPGTRLTVT.

V is TRBV6-5 and J is TRBJ2-5; D might be TRBD1 (5 bases). The tail of the sequence fits TRBJ2-7 better, so the J call may be wrong. The CDR3 sequence is 14 residues long. In germline, CDR1 is MNHEY, CDR2 SVGAGI. CDR3 residues: CASSSNRQIYEQYF. The DNA for the CDR3 is TGTGCCAGCAGTTCCAATCGACAGATCTACGAGCAGTACTTC.

The chain recombines TRBV28 with TRBJ2-2; 11 nucleotides agree with TRBD2. J lost 2 bases, V lost 2 bases, and 7 bases had no gene match. The CDR3 is made up of 18 amino acids. Germline V CDR1 and CDR2: MDHEN, SYDVKM. Written as DNA, the CDR3 is TGTGCCAGCAGTTTACGGCTAGCGGGAGGCCTAAACACCGGGGAGCTGTTTTTT. This translates into CASSLRLAGGLNTGELFF.

To note about this clone: Other DNA sequences in the same sample also yield this CDR3. The rearrangement uses TRBV5-1 and TRBJ1-1, with D perhaps matching TRBD1 (5 bases). V lost 1 base and J lost 3, with 7 bases in between. CDR3 length equals 13 residues. The germline V gene has CDR1 SGHRS and CDR2 YFSETQ. In DNA form, the CDR3 reads TGCGCCAGCAGCTTGTCGGGGGACACTGAAGCTTTCTTT. Residues: CASSLSGDTEAFF.

This clone has at least ten counts. J is TRBJ2-1 and V is TRBV28, with D perhaps TRBD2 (6 bases). CDR1 MDHEN and CDR2 SYDVKM come from the germline V gene. Trimming took 5 bases from V and 2 from J, leaving 16 bases between them. This CDR3 region has 16 residues. This CDR3 reads CASSSGGFYTYNEQFF. The CDR3 DNA is TGTGCCAGCAGTAGTGGGGGGTTCTACACCTACAATGAGCAGTTCTTC.

The CDR3 is CASSEQRGVNEQFF. As DNA, the CDR3 is TGTGCCAGCAGCGAACAGCGGGGGGTGAATGAGCAGTTCTTC. The J gene is TRBJ2-1, the V gene TRBV5-4, with 9 bases fitting TRBD2. Germline V gene data show CDR1 as SGHNT and CDR2 as YYREEE (reference sequence). J lost 7 bases, V lost 4 bases, and 6 bases had no gene match. The length of the CDR3 is 14 residues.

Remarks on this clone: This could be a read error, since a much larger clone is one nucleotide away. The same CDR3 arises from other DNA sequences in this sample as well. This chain connects TRBV5-1 to TRBJ2-5; no firm D call. Deletions cut 0 bases from V and 2 bases from J, with 2 bases between. CDR1 is SGHRS, CDR2 YFSETQ, per germline. The CDR3 has 12 residues. The CDR3 reads CASSLEQETQYF. The CDR3 region has the DNA TGCGCCAGCAGCTTGGAACAAGAGACCCAGTACTTC.

This clone was observed once. The rearrangement joins TRBV28 to TRBJ2-2; TRBD1 is a possible D gene (8 bases). The length of the CDR3 is 16 residues. Germline loops: CDR1 MDHEN, CDR2 SYDVKM. The V end was cut by 7 bases, the J end by 3 bases, with 18 bases between. In DNA, the CDR3 is TGTGCCAGCAAAAGGGGGGGACAGGAATACACCGGGGAGCTGTTTTTT. It specifies CASKRGGQEYTGELFF.

The CDR3 region has the DNA TGTGCCAGCAGCCCGTACGTAGGGGGGTCCTACGAGCAGTACTTC. Translating it yields CASSPYVGGSYEQYF. The chain employs TRBV6-5 and TRBJ2-7, with D possibly being TRBD1 or TRBD2 (6 bases each). This CDR3 contains 15 residues. The V and J ends lost 6 bases and 1 base respectively, with 16 bases between them. Germline CDR1 and CDR2: MNHEY and SVGAGI.

The rearrangement uses TRBV5-8 and TRBJ1-2, with D uncertain. The germline V and J ends were trimmed by 4 bases and 4 bases, with 11 bases remaining between them. The CDR3 extends over 13 amino acids. Germline-derived CDR1 and CDR2 are SGHTS and YDEGEE. This CDR3 is CASSTDRRYGYTF. The CDR3 nucleotides read TGTGCCAGCAGCACGGACCGACGCTATGGCTACACCTTC.

The CDR3, as DNA: TGTGCCAGCAGTTTAGTGGGGAGGGGCACTGGAAACACCATATATTTT. Its translation is CASSLVGRGTGNTIYF. The chain recombines TRBV28 with TRBJ1-3; weak D call: TRBD1 (5 bases). CDR3 length: 16 residues. Germline-derived CDR1 and CDR2 are MDHEN and SYDVKM. Trimming pared 2 bases from V and 2 bases from J, leaving 13 bases between.

This sequence joins TRBV27 and TRBJ2-1; D ambiguous. The V and J ends lost 0 bases and 7 bases respectively, with 10 bases between them. The CDR3 is 14 amino acids. Germline V gene data show CDR1 as MNHEY and CDR2 as SMNVEV (reference sequence). Here the CDR3 reads CASSLSPAVNEQFF. CDR3 bases: TGTGCCAGCAGTTTATCCCCGGCGGTTAATGAGCAGTTCTTC.